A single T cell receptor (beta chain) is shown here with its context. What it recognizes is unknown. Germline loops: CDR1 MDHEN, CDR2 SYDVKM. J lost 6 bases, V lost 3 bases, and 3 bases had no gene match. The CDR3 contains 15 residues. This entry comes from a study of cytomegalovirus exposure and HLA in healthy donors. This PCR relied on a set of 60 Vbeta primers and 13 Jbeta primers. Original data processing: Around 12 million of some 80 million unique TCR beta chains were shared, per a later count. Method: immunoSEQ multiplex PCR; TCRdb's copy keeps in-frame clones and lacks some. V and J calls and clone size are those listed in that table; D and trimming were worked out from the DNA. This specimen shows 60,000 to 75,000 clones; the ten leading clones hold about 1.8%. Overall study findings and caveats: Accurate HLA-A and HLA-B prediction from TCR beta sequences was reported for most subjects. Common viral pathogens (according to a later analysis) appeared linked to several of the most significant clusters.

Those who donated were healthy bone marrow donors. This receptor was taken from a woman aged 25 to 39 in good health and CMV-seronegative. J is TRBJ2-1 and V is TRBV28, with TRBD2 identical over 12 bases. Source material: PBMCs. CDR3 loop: CASSFTSGRFNEQFF. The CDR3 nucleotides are TGTGCCAGCAGTTTCACTAGCGGGAGGTTCAATGAGCAGTTCTTC.